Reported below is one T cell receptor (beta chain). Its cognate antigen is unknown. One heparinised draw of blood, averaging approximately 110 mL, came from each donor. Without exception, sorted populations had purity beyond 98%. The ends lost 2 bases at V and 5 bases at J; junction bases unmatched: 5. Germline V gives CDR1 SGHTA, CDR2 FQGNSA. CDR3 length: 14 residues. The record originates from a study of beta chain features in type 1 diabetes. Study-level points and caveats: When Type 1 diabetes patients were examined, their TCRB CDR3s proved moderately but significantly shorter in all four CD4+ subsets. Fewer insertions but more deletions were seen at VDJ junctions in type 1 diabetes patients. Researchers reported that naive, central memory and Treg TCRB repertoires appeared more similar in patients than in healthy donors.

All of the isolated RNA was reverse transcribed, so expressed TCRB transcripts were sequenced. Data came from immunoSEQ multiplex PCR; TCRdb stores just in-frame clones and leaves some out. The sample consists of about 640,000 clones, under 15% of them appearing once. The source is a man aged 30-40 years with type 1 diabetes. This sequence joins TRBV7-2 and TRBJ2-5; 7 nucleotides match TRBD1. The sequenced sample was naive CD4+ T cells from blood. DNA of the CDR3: TGTGCCAGCAGCTTAAAGGGGGCGTGGGAGACCCAGTACTTC. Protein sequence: CASSLKGAWETQYF.